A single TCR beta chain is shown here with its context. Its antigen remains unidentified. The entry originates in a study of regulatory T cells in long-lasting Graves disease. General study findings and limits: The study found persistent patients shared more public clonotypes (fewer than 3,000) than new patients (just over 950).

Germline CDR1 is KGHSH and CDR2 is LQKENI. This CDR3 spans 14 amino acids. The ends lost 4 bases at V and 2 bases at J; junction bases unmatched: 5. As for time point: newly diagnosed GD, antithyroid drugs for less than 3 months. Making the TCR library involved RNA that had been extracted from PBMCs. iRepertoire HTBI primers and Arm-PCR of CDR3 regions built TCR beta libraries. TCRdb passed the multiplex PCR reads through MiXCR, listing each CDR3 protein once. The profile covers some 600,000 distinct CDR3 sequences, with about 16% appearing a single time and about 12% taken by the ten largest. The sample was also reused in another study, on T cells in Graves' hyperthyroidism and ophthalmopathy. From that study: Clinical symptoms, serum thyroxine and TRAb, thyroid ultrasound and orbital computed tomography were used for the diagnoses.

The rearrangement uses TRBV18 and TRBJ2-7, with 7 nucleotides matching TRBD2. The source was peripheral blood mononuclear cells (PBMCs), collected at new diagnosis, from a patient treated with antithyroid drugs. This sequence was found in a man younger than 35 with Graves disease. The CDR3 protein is CASSREGLAYEQYF. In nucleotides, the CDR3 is TGTGCCAGCTCACGGGAGGGTCTCGCCTACGAGCAGTACTTC.